This T cell receptor beta chain was captured by sequencing in a study of shared clonotypes between healthy human individuals. About this clone: Its antigen remains unidentified.

Original processing methods: Junction-only sequences without quality scores came from ImmunoSEQ, so filtering differed. Data came from immunoSEQ multiplex PCR; TCRdb stores just in-frame clones and leaves some out. V, J and clone size are those of that table, while D and trimming were read from the DNA. Here the sample spans roughly 1,500,000 clones, around 98% being singletons. This CDR3 comprises 16 residues. V shed 1 base, J shed 0 bases, and the junction held 2 bases outside the gene matches. Germline CDR1 and CDR2: SGHDN and FVKESK. Study outcomes and limitations: The generation probabilities recorded for non-shared clonotypes fell below those of clonotypes shared by all four donors.

Subsets obtained from CD4+ cells comprised CD45RA+ naive and CD45RA-negative memory cells. The gene calls are TRBV14 and TRBJ2-3, with 9 bases fitting TRBD2. The sample was naive CD4+ T cells sorted from blood. The subset denotes: CD45RA+ positively selected. This clonotype was sampled from a man aged 30 to 45 in good health. The CDR3 nucleotides read TGTGCCAGCAGCCAAGGGACTAGCGCTAGCACAGATACGCAGTATTTT. This codes for CASSQGTSASTDTQYF.